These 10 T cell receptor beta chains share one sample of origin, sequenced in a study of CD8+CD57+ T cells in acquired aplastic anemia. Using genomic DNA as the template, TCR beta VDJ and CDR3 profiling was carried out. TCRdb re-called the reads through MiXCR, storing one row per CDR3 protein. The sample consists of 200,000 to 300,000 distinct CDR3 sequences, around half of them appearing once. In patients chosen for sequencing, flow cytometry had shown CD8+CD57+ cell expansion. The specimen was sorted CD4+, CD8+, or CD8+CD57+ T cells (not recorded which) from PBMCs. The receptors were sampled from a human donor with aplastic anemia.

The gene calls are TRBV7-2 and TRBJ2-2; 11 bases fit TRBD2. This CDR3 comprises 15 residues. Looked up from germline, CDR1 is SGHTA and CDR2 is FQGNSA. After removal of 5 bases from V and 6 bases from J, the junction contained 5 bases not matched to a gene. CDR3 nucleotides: TGTGCCAGCAGCATCCTAGCGGGGGGATCCGGGGAGCTGTTTTTT. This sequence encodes CASSILAGGSGELFF.

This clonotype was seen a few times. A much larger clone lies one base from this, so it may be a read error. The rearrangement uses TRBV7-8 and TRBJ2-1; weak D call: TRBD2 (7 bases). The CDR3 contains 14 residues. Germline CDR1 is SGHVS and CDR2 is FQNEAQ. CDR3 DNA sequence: TGTGCCAACAGCGTACGGGGGGCCGGGGATGAGCAGTTCTTC. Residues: CANSVRGAGDEQFF.

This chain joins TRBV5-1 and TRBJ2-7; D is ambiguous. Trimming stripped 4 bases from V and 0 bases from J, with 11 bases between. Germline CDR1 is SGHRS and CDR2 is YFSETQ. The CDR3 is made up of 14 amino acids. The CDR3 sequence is CASSQDESSYEQYF. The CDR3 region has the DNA TGCGCCAGCAGCCAAGATGAGAGCTCCTACGAGCAGTACTTC.

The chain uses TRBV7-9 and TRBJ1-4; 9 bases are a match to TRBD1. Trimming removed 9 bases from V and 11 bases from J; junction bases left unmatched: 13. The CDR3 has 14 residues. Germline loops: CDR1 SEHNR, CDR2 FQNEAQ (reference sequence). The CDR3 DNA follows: TGTGCCAGTGGCTCACCGGGACAGGGATATAAACTGTTTTTT. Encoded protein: CASGSPGQGYKLFF.

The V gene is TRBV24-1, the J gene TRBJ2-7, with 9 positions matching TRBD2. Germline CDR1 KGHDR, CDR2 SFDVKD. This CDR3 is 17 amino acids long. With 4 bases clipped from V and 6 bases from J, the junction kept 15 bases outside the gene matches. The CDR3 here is CATSDLDGREGPGEQYF. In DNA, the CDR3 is TGTGCCACCAGTGACTTGGATGGGCGGGAGGGCCCAGGCGAGCAGTACTTC.

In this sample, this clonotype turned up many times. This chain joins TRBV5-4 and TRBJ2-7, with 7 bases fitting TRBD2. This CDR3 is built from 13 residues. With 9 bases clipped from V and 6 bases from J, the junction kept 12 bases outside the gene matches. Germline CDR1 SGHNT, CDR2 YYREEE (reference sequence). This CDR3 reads CATNGLVSGEQYF. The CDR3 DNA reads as TGTGCCACCAACGGACTAGTATCTGGCGAGCAGTACTTC.

In nucleotides, the CDR3 is TGTGCCACCCAGCGAGCAGGTGGGGATGGCTACACCTTC. Protein: CATQRAGGDGYTF. This chain links TRBV9 with TRBJ1-2; D unresolved. Germline V lookup: CDR1 SGDLS, CDR2 YYNGEE. Trimming cost V 9 bases and J 6 bases, with 18 bases left between them. The CDR3 covers 13 residues.

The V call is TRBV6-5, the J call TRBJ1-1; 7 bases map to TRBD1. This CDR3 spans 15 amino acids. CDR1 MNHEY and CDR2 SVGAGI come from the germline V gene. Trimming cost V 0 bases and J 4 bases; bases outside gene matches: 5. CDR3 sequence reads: CASSYSKGAVTEAFF. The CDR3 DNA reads TGTGCCAGCAGTTACTCGAAGGGGGCAGTCACTGAAGCTTTCTTT.

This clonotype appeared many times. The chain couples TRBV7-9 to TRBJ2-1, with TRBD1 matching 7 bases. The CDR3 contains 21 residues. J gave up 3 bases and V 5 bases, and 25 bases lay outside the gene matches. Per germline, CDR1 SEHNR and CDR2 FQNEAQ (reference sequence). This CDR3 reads CASSPTGQGVFDVSIYNEQFF. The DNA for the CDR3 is TGTGCCAGCAGCCCTACGGGGCAGGGGGTTTTCGACGTCTCGATCTACAATGAGCAGTTCTTC.

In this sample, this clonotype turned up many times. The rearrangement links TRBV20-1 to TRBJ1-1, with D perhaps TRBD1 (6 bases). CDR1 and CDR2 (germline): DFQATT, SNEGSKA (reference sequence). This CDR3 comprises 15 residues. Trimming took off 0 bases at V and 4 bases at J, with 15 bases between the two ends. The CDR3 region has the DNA TGCAGTGCTAGAGACCACAGGGACGTGGGCACTGAAGCTTTCTTT. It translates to CSARDHRDVGTEAFF.